The clone carrying this T cell receptor (beta chain) was counted only a few times. Its antigen is unknown. Every donor provided around 10 milliliters of peripheral blood. The sample is drawn from a study of blood T cells in healthy people across ages. Findings and caveats of the study: Whereas aged donors had fewer naive CD4+ cells, long-lived donors had more of them and higher diversity. In older individuals, TCR beta diversity per million T cells was lower, falling roughly linearly with age. CMV status of donors was not determined, possibly confounding expanded clonotype changes.

For the second PCR, which ran for 7 to 11 cycles, a sample-barcoded 5' primer and a J-beta primer mix were used. TCRdb fed the 5' RACE reads into MiXCR, producing one record per CDR3 protein. The repertoire consists of around 1.5 million distinct CDR3 sequences, with around 55% occurring once and the leading ten covering over 6.5%. Looked up from germline, CDR1 is MNHEY and CDR2 is SVGAGI. This CDR3 is 16 amino acids long. V lost 5 bases and J lost 0; bases outside the gene matches: 4. The chain combines TRBV6-5 with TRBJ2-6; 7 positions agree with TRBD2. The sample comprised blood. The receptor was isolated from a man between 18 and 29 years old in good health. CDR3 bases: TGTGCCAGCAGTCCGGGAGGCTACTCTGGGGCCAACGTCCTGACTTTC. Encoded protein: CASSPGGYSGANVLTF.